Sequencing of this T cell receptor (beta chain) was carried out in a study of T cells in Graves' hyperthyroidism and ophthalmopathy. This clonotype occurred many times. Lactation, pregnancy, other autoimmune disease or uncontrolled infection led to exclusion of patients. Each diagnosis was grounded in clinical symptoms, serum thyroxine and TRAb, thyroid ultrasound, and orbital computed tomography. The investigators amplified TCR beta CDR3 regions from RNA transcripts. When the TCR CDR3 underwent first-round RT-PCR, the HTBI primer set was used. Each CDR3 protein gets one entry after TCRdb re-called the multiplex PCR reads with MiXCR. The data show approximately 740,000 distinct CDR3 sequences, approximately 15% seen once. This clonotype was sampled from a woman under 30 with Graves' hyperthyroidism. The source material was blood.

CDR3 sequence (DNA): TGCAGTGCTCCACTGGTGGGAGACGAGCAGTACTTC. Translation: CSAPLVGDEQYF. This chain joins TRBV20-1 and TRBJ2-7; weak D call: TRBD2 (5 bases). The CDR3 length is 12 residues. Germline V CDR1 and CDR2: DFQATT, SNEGSKA (reference sequence). With 5 bases removed from V and 5 bases from J, the gap between germline ends came to 13 bases.